This T cell receptor beta chain was observed in a study of cytomegalovirus exposure and HLA in healthy donors. PCR employed 60 Vbeta and 13 Jbeta primers. Per the original methods: Later work found approximately 87 million unique TCR beta chains, with about 10 million shared. Data came from immunoSEQ multiplex PCR; TCRdb stores just in-frame clones and leaves some out. V and J calls and clone size are as listed in that table; D and trimming were resolved from the DNA. This sample has under 150,000 clones; roughly 82% occur once, and the top ten carry approximately 1%. Findings and caveats of the study: Analysis was carried out at a later point, and it linked a missense DCLRE1C variant to TCR beta V- and J-gene trimming. Most of the TCR beta V segments (in an earlier analysis) were productive either about 87% or about 30% of the time.

Germline V lookup: CDR1 MGHRA, CDR2 YSYEKL. The length of the CDR3 is 16 residues. V shed 1 base and J shed 1 base, with 13 bases lying between them. About this clone itself: The antigen is unknown.

The sequence was collected from a boy aged 5 to 17 in good health and CMV-seronegative. The sequencing sample was made of PBMCs. J is TRBJ1-1 and V is TRBV4-1; possibly TRBD1 for D (5 bases). CDR3 DNA sequence: TGCGCCAGCAGCCAAGGGGGGGGATCGGGGAACACTGAAGCTTTCTTT. The encoded protein is CASSQGGGSGNTEAFF.